The clone carrying this T cell receptor beta chain was seen a handful of times. In assigning cohorts, the study relied on participant-reported clinical history. In the original analysis: Quantification of nucleated cells was approximated via reference gene primer amplification. Sequencing was performed with immunoSEQ multiplex PCR; in TCRdb, only in-frame clones are kept and a portion is missing. V and J calls and clone size are given by that table; D and trimming were obtained from the DNA. The top ten clones hold 8% to 10% of a sample with hundreds of thousands of clones, approximately 90% of them seen once. This record comes from a study of blood T cell repertoires in COVID-19. The source of this sequence is a woman aged 40-49 years who had recovered from COVID-19. Material for sequencing was PBMCs or T cells enriched from blood (not recorded which).

CDR3 residues: CASSLALSYEQYF. DNA for the CDR3: TGTGCCAGCAGCTTAGCCCTTTCCTACGAGCAGTACTTC. The chain has TRBV11-2 and TRBJ2-7; D call uncertain. Germline CDR1 is SGHAT and CDR2 is FQNNGV. V was cut by 1 base and J by 1 base, with 5 bases left in between. The CDR3 runs to 13 residues.